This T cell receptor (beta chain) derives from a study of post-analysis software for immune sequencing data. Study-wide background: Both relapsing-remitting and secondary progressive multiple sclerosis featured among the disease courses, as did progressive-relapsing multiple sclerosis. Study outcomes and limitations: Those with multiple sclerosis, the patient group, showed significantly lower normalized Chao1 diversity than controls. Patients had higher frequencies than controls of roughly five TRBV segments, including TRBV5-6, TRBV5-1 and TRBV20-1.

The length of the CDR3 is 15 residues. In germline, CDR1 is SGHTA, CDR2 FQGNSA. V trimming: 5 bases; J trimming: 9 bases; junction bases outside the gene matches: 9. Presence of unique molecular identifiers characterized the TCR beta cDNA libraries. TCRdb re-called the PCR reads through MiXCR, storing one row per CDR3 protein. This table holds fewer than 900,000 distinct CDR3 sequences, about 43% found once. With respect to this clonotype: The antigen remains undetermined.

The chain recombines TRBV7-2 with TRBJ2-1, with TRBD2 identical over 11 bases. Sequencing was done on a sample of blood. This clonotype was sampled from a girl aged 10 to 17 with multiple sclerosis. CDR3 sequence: CASSRTSGWGSEQFF. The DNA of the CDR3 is TGTGCCAGCAGCCGGACTAGCGGGTGGGGGAGTGAGCAGTTCTTC. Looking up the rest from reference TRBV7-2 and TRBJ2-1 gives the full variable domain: GAGVSQSPSNKVTEKGKDVELRCDPISGHTALYWYRQSLGQGLEFLIYFQGNSAPDKSGLPSDRFSAERTGGSVSTLTIQRTQQEDSAVYLCASSRTSGWGSEQFFGPGTRLTVL.